The T cell receptor (beta chain) described here comes from a study of blood T cells in healthy people across ages (dated by TCRdb to 2013 to 2016). Broadly, across the study: In model experiments, template switching captured roughly one uniquely barcoded TCR beta cDNA molecule for every two T cells. The study analyzed two additional independent replicas of 1 million unique cDNA reads from the same blood draw for two donors, one aged 18 to 29 and one aged 80 or older. To avoid experimental bias, donors of different ages were distributed randomly across sequencing lanes. The donors were divided into four age groups: young (average approximately 17 years), middle-aged (over 35), aged (roughly 66) and long-lived (more than 75). To track age-related changes in TCR beta repertoire diversity, the study relied on deep sequencing normalized with unique cDNA molecular identifiers.

The roughly 39 donors, aged about 6 to 100 years, were systemically healthy Caucasian individuals from Russia. Each donor gave about 11 milliliters of peripheral blood, drawn into EDTA-treated Vacutainer tubes. Ficoll-Paque density-gradient centrifugation was used to isolate PBMCs, with at least 6 million per sample. Trizol reagent was used to extract total RNA from PBMCs, with at least 5.5 micrograms per sample. For every donor, flow cytometry on a PBMC aliquot measured the percentage of naive CD45RAhigh/CD27high T cells. The method behind the library was 5' RACE. The sequencing machine was an Illumina HiSeq 2500. A second PCR of roughly 7 to 11 cycles was performed with a sample-barcoded 5' primer and a J-beta primer mix. A unique molecular identifier was introduced onto each TCR beta cDNA molecule by a template-switch 5' adaptor carrying 12 random nucleotides. Each sample yielded at least 2.5 million CDR3-containing paired-end reads. The Mint cDNA synthesis kit, primed by a TRBC-specific oligonucleotide, was used to synthesize first-strand cDNA from all RNA. All cDNA was treated with uracil-DNA glycosylase and then went through a first 18-cycle PCR with the universal primers M1SS and BC2_uni_R. The original methods were these. For normalization, 1 million high-quality reads were randomly selected from each sample, with every read carrying a distinct molecular identifier. Instead of being binned into consensus sequences, reads with shared molecular identifiers were discarded. MiTCR, set to a Q25 quality threshold and the strictest error-elimination algorithm, was used for CDR3 identification, clonotype clustering and error correction. A nonparametric unseen species model with Euler transformation was used to estimate a lower bound on total TCR beta diversity. TCRdb's own reprocessing of the public reads used fastp at Q25 and MiXCR and kept productive beta chains. Here each entry gathers all rows of one CDR3 protein and keeps the most common genes and DNA. The authors' filters were not applied to this entry. Here the sample has about 1.6 million distinct CDR3 sequences; 30% to 40% occur a single time. The top ten clonotypes cover about 11% of the sample.

Here V drops 0 bases and J drops 13 bases, and the junction holds 11 bases not matched to any gene. The germline V gene sets CDR1 to SGDLS and CDR2 to YYNGEE. The cysteine opens and the phenylalanine closes a CDR3 of 15 amino acids. Just CDR3 DNA is preserved here, 45 bases in frame from base 1. Broader findings and caveats from the paper: Estimates of total diversity from one million sequenced T cells were regarded as lower bounds and underestimates. Bulk unsorted PBMC profiling prevented conclusive comparison of naive and antigen-experienced compartments. Because the CMV infection status of the donors was unknown, age-related changes in expanded clonotypes may potentially have been confounded. Observed TCR beta diversity per million T cells fell roughly linearly with age, and a significant reduction was already apparent by age around 39. The percentage of naive T cells measured by flow cytometry correlated strongly with observed TCR beta diversity. Compared with the aged group, the long-lived group had more naive CD4+ T cells, fewer expanded clones and increased TCR diversity, suggesting age selection.

Turning to this clonotype: Its target antigen remains unknown. A read error is possible here, since a much larger clone lies one base away.

The sequenced sample consisted of blood. This TCR came from a woman aged 25-40 years in good health. Rearrangement joined TRBV9 to TRBJ2-5, and TRBD1 aligns with 11 junction nucleotides. The DNA sequence is as follows: TGTGCCAGCAGCGTAGGGACAGGGGGCTCCTACGAGCGGTACTTC. This encodes CASSVGTGGSYERYF.